A selection of T cell receptor beta chains follows, all from one sample in a study of long-term antiretroviral therapy in people with HIV. Measured with immunoSEQ multiplex PCR; TCRdb has only the in-frame clones, and not every one. The table has fewer than 40,000 clones, roughly three quarters seen once. The material sequenced was unsorted PBMCs, taken 3.1 years after starting antiretroviral therapy. All receptors derive from a woman aged 50 to 65 with HIV. Each CDR3 is given with its conserved first and last residue.

cdr3_length: 14; v_call: TRBV28; j_call: TRBJ1-4; cdr3_aa: CASSLEKGFGKLFF
cdr3_length: 11; v_call: TRBV5-1; j_call: TRBJ2-5; cdr3_aa: CASSFQETQYF
cdr3_length: 14; v_call: TRBV30; j_call: TRBJ2-7; cdr3_aa: CAWRGAGKGGEQYF
cdr3_length: 19; v_call: TRBV9; j_call: TRBJ2-5; cdr3_aa: CACSAEEGAFRRVRETQYF
cdr3_length: 18; v_call: TRBV6-1; j_call: TRBJ2-1; cdr3_aa: CASSEPRPTSGGHNEQFF
cdr3_length: 16; v_call: TRBV4-1; j_call: TRBJ1-1; cdr3_aa: CASSQAHGQLNTEAFF
cdr3_length: 15; v_call: TRBV27; j_call: TRBJ2-5; cdr3_aa: CASSLGRTQQETQYF
cdr3_length: 12; v_call: TRBV29-1; j_call: TRBJ2-7; cdr3_aa: CSVGGTGNEQYF
cdr3_length: 14; v_call: TRBV11-2; j_call: TRBJ2-7; cdr3_aa: CASSFDRDSYEQYF
cdr3_length: 15; v_call: TRBV5-1; j_call: TRBJ2-7; cdr3_aa: CASSFQIRGSYEQYF
cdr3_length: 15; v_call: TRBV5-6; j_call: TRBJ2-7; cdr3_aa: CASSQGSGGLYEQYF